This T cell receptor (beta chain) is from a study of cytomegalovirus exposure and HLA in healthy donors. About the research overall: Of all 400 or so donors who were genotyped, around 82% belonged to the Caucasian-associated ancestry cluster.

In its sample, this clone was seen once. The antigen is undetermined. Whole-study findings and limits: Per a prior analysis, the majority of TCR beta V segments were productive roughly 87% or roughly 30% of the time. Fewer than 200 TCR beta chains were listed as cytomegalovirus-associated.

V lost 5 bases and J 1 base, leaving 8 bases between the germline ends. The CDR3 extends over 13 amino acids. Germline values: CDR1 SGHAT, CDR2 FQNNGV. This PCR relied on a set of 60 Vbeta primers and 13 Jbeta primers. Libraries were prepared by immunoSEQ multiplex PCR; TCRdb keeps only in-frame clonotypes and omits some of them. The sample contains under 110,000 clones, roughly 76% of which appear only once. All the people who gave samples were healthy bone marrow donors. Sequences were obtained from PBMCs. This clonotype was obtained from a woman aged 50 to 65 in good health and CMV-seropositive. The chain carries TRBV11-2 and TRBJ1-1, with a tentative D call TRBD1 (6 bases). The CDR3 here is CASSPGQNTEAFF. The CDR3 DNA reads as TGTGCCAGCAGCCCGGGACAGAACACTGAAGCTTTCTTT.